This is a list of T cell receptor beta chains from one sample in a study of blood T cell repertoires in COVID-19. Repertoires were generated with immunoSEQ multiplex PCR, while TCRdb's copy carries only in-frame clones and drops some. The sample has roughly 80,000 clones, approximately 89% seen once; the top ten hold about 2.1%. Sequencing input: peripheral blood. Receptor source: a woman in her sixties with acute or convalescent COVID-19. CDR3s include the opening cysteine and the closing phenylalanine or tryptophan. The order of the fields is V gene, CDR3 protein.

v_call: TRBV3-1/TRBV3-2
cdr3_aa: CASSQEGGSKQFF

v_call: TRBV6-6
cdr3_aa: CASSSGQNTEAFF

v_call: TRBV3-1/TRBV3-2
cdr3_aa: CASSLRQTDTGELFF

v_call: TRBV28
cdr3_aa: CASSLPGGNQPQHF

v_call: TRBV7-9
cdr3_aa: CASSSTGGGYTEAFF

v_call: TRBV7-8
cdr3_aa: CASSFTGGEGYGYTF

v_call: TRBV24-1
cdr3_aa: CATKTGTSGIYNEQFF

v_call: TRBV28
cdr3_aa: CASMGRTEAFF

v_call: TRBV4-1
cdr3_aa: CASSQEGRAARQYF

v_call: TRBV3-1/TRBV3-2
cdr3_aa: CASSQEPPCLTGGKAYEQYF

v_call: TRBV3-1/TRBV3-2
cdr3_aa: CASSPDSSGRADTQYF

v_call: TRBV15
cdr3_aa: CATSREIAGGHEQFF

v_call: TRBV5-1
cdr3_aa: CASSLWGQGGAEAFF

v_call: TRBV5-8
cdr3_aa: CASSSDPQGRRKSYEQYF

v_call: TRBV19
cdr3_aa: CASSINRLENQPQHF

v_call: TRBV11-3
cdr3_aa: CASSPGREGDTQYF

v_call: TRBV27
cdr3_aa: CASSSASGAGELFF

v_call: TRBV7-9
cdr3_aa: CASSLSQFEGRAFF

v_call: TRBV6-2/TRBV6-3
cdr3_aa: CASSPAGALAETQYF

v_call: TRBV9
cdr3_aa: CASSVTGGTNTGELFF

v_call: TRBV5-1
cdr3_aa: CASSLGAGWNTGELFF

v_call: TRBV4-1
cdr3_aa: CASSQVLAGLPDTQYF

v_call: TRBV19
cdr3_aa: CASSTRTSGSENEQFF

v_call: TRBV6-2/TRBV6-3
cdr3_aa: CASSSQAGTVAGNTIYF